This record concerns one T cell receptor beta chain sequence. These data belong to a study of CD8 T cells in Susac syndrome. There are 14 residues in the CDR3. From germline, CDR1 is MNHEY and CDR2 SVGEGT. The V end was cut by 2 bases, the J end by 3 bases, with 8 bases between. Reverse transcription of about 0.45 to 1 ug RNA was carried out with random hexamers. TCRdb ran MiXCR on the immunoSEQ multiplex PCR reads and lists one entry per CDR3 protein. The sample lists roughly 75,000 distinct CDR3 sequences, 90% to 95% occurring once. The rearrangement uses TRBV6-2 or TRBV6-3 and TRBJ2-1, with D possibly being TRBD2 (5 bases). Specimen: CD4+ T cells from PBMCs. The clonotype comes from a human donor with Susac syndrome. CDR3 bases: TGTGCCAGCAGTTACAGACTAATCTACAATGAGCAGTTCTTC. The encoded protein is CASSYRLIYNEQFF.